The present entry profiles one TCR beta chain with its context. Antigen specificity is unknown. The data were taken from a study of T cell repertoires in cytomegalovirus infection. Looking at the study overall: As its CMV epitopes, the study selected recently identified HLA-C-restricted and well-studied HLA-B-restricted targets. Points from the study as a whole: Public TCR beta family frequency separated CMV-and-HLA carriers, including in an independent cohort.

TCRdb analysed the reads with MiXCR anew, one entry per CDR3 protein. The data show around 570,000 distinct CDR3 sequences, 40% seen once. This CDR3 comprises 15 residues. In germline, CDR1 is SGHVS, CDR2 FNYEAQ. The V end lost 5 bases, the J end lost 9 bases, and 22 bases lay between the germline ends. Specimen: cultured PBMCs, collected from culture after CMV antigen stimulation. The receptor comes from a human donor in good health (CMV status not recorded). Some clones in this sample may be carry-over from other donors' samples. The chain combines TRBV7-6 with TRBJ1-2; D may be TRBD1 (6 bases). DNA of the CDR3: TGTGCCAGCAGCCCTCAGGCCCCGGGACACACGAGCTACACCTTC. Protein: CASSPQAPGHTSYTF.